Listed here is a single TCR beta chain. Its cognate antigen is unknown. The data were obtained in a study of post-analysis software for immune sequencing data. Study overall: Courses of disease covered relapsing-remitting, secondary progressive and progressive-relapsing multiple sclerosis.

Study results and caveats: Patients showed TRBV5-6, TRBV5-1 and TRBV20-1 among a few TRBV segments more frequent than in controls.

Unique molecular identifiers had been added to the TCR beta cDNA libraries. TCRdb analysed the PCR reads with MiXCR anew, one entry per CDR3 protein. There are 600,000 to 700,000 distinct CDR3 sequences in the sample; over 45% occur only once, and 11% lies in the top ten. The CDR3 length is 13 residues. The ends lost 4 bases at V and 6 bases at J; junction bases unmatched: 6. The germline V gene has CDR1 PRHDT and CDR2 FYEKMQ (reference sequence). The sequencing sample was made of blood. The genes are TRBV13 and TRBJ2-7, with 7 bases matching TRBD1. The TCR was taken from a girl aged 2 to 9 with multiple sclerosis. DNA of the CDR3: TGTGCCAGCAGCTCGTCCGGGACAGCCGAGCAGTACTTC. Amino acids: CASSSSGTAEQYF.